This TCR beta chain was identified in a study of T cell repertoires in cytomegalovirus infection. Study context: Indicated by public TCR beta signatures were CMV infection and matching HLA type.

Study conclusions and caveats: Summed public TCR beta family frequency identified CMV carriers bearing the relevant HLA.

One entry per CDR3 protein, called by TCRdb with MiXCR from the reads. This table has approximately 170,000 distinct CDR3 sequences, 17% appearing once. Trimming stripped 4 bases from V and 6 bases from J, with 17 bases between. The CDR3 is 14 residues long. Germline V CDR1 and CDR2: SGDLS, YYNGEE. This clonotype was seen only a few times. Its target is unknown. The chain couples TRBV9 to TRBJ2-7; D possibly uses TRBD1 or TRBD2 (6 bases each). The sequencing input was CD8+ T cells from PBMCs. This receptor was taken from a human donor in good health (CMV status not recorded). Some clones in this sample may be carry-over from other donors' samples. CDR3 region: CASSPGGSGSEQYF. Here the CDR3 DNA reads TGTGCCAGCAGCCCCGGGGGCTCGGGAAGCGAGCAGTACTTC.